The 14 T cell receptor beta chains below all came from one sample that was sequenced in a study of cytomegalovirus exposure and HLA in healthy donors (dated 2017 in TCRdb). The method behind the library was the immunoSEQ multiplex PCR assay. For the multiplex PCR, a mixture combining 60 forward primers for TCR Vbeta segments and 13 reverse primers for TCR Jbeta segments was used. Imported from immuneACCESS, the table was reduced by TCRdb to in-frame sequences with V and J called. These copies leave out some clones; in studies compared against another copy, an unresolved V gene accounts for under half, and the cause of the remainder is not known. The sample table records around 140,000 clones; approximately 80% of these occur just once. Under 5% of the sample is in the top ten clones. Material: PBMCs. The receptors here all came from a male donor in good health and CMV-seropositive.

V gene TRBV7-2 combines with J gene TRBJ2-7; TRBD2 is a possible D gene (5 bases). CDR1 and CDR2 (germline): SGHTA, FQGNSA. This CDR3 spans 16 amino acids. V was shortened by 5 bases and J by 2 bases, with 19 bases between the two germline ends. The CDR3, as DNA: TGTGCCAGCAGCCCATGGGGAGCAGTGCTGACCTACGAGCAGTACTTC. Encoded protein: CASSPWGAVLTYEQYF.

This chain's CDR3 is CASRQDRGLSDTQYF. As DNA, the CDR3 is TGCGCCAGCAGGCAGGACAGGGGATTGTCAGATACGCAGTATTTT. V usage is TRBV5-1 and J usage is TRBJ2-3, with 9 nucleotides matching TRBD1. J was trimmed by 4 bases and V by 5 bases; bases with no gene match: 8. CDR1 and CDR2 from the germline V gene are SGHRS and YFSETQ. This CDR3 spans 15 amino acids.

This rearrangement joins TRBV5-4 to TRBJ2-2, with a tentative D call TRBD2 (6 bases). Trimming left V 3 bases short and J 3 bases short, with 15 bases between. Germline V gene sequence: CDR1 SGHNT, CDR2 YYREEE (reference sequence). The length of the CDR3 is 16 residues. CDR3 residues: CASSSRRGRDTGELFF. CDR3 bases: TGTGCCAGCAGCTCCCGGCGGGGACGGGACACCGGGGAGCTGTTTTTT.

This sequence joins TRBV5-1 and TRBJ2-1; no reliable D call. The V gene's germline CDR1 is SGHRS and CDR2 YFSETQ. CDR3 size: 15 residues. V lost 5 bases, J lost 3 bases, and 15 bases lay in between. The CDR3 spells CASSPFAVGYNEQFF. The CDR3 DNA reads TGCGCCAGCAGTCCATTTGCGGTTGGCTACAATGAGCAGTTCTTC.

This clone has just a few counts. The chain carries TRBV28 and TRBJ1-1; TRBD1 matches 8 bases. With 4 bases clipped from V and 3 bases from J, the junction kept 4 bases outside the gene matches. The CDR3 is 14 residues long. Germline V gives CDR1 MDHEN, CDR2 SYDVKM. The CDR3 DNA follows: TGTGCCAGCAGTTCGGGACAGGCGCACACTGAAGCTTTCTTT. This sequence encodes CASSSGQAHTEAFF.

This clone was observed a few times. The chain has TRBV5-1 and TRBJ2-1, with D hard to call. The CDR3 consists of 15 residues. CDR1 and CDR2 (germline): SGHRS, YFSETQ. Trimming shortened V by 0 bases and J by 7 bases, and 14 bases separated the two germline ends. The CDR3 DNA is TGCGCCAGCAGCTTGGCACTAACAATCGGGAATGAGCAGTTCTTC. Encoded protein: CASSLALTIGNEQFF.

The chain employs TRBV19 and TRBJ2-3, with 7 bases that match TRBD1. The V gene's germline CDR1 is LNHDA and CDR2 SQIVND (reference sequence). CDR3 size: 15 residues. With 6 bases clipped from V and 0 bases from J, the junction kept 6 bases outside the gene matches. The CDR3: CASSPGTASTDTQYF. CDR3 bases: TGTGCCAGTAGCCCCGGGACAGCTAGCACAGATACGCAGTATTTT.

The V and J genes are TRBV7-9 and TRBJ1-1, with 9 bases that match TRBD1. The germline V gene has CDR1 SEHNR and CDR2 FQNEAQ (reference sequence). With V trimmed by 1 base and J by 2 bases, 8 bases remained unmatched. CDR3 length: 17 amino acids. The CDR3 sequence is CASSLGLTGGLNTEAFF. CDR3 nucleotide sequence: TGTGCCAGCAGCTTAGGCCTTACAGGGGGCTTAAACACTGAAGCTTTCTTT.

The gene calls are TRBV10-3 and TRBJ2-5, with 12 bases identical to TRBD2. V dropped 5 bases and J dropped 5; count of bases not matched to a gene: 3. CDR1 is ENHRY and CDR2 is SYGVKD in the germline V gene. The CDR3 runs 14 residues. CDR3 sequence: CAISLTSGSETQYF. The CDR3 coding sequence is TGTGCCATCAGTTTGACTAGCGGGAGCGAGACCCAGTACTTC.

This sequence joins TRBV28 and TRBJ2-1, with 9 bases lining up with TRBD1. The CDR3 sequence is 15 residues long. J lost 7 bases, V lost 5 bases, and 9 bases had no gene match. Germline CDR1 MDHEN, CDR2 SYDVKM. The CDR3 nucleotides read TGTGCCAGCAGTCCCTGGACAGGGGTGGAGAATGAGCAGTTCTTC. It encodes CASSPWTGVENEQFF.

The chain uses TRBV29-1 and TRBJ2-1, with D tentatively TRBD1 (6 bases). The V and J ends lost 3 bases and 1 base respectively, with 10 bases between them. This CDR3 is 14 amino acids long. From germline, CDR1 is SQVTM and CDR2 ANQGSEA. In DNA form, the CDR3 reads TGCAGCGTTGATCTACAGGGTTCCTACAATGAGCAGTTCTTC. The encoded protein is CSVDLQGSYNEQFF.

CDR3 sequence reads: CASSVAYGYTF. DNA for the CDR3: TGTGCCAGCTCGGTCGCTTATGGCTACACCTTC. The chain recombines TRBV2 with TRBJ1-2; D gene ambiguous. Germline V lookup: CDR1 SNHLY, CDR2 FYNNEI. The ends were cut back, 8 bases at V and 5 bases at J, with 9 bases in the middle. The CDR3 is 11 residues long.

V and J are TRBV18 and TRBJ1-1, with TRBD1 as a possible D gene (5 bases). The CDR3 length is 13 residues. The V gene's germline CDR1 is KGHSH and CDR2 LQKENI. Between the trimmed V and J ends, which lost 3 bases and 5 bases, there was a span of 10 bases. CDR3: CASSPSGGTEAFF. The CDR3 DNA is TGTGCCAGCTCACCTTCGGGGGGGACTGAAGCTTTCTTT.

This chain connects TRBV13 to TRBJ2-2, with 7 bases that match TRBD2. Trimming took 5 bases from V and 3 from J; bases not matched to a gene: 6. This CDR3 has 15 residues. CDR1 and CDR2 (germline): PRHDT, FYEKMQ (reference sequence). The CDR3 DNA sequence: TGTGCCAGCAGCCTCGGGAGGAGACACACCGGGGAGCTGTTTTTT. Its protein is CASSLGRRHTGELFF.